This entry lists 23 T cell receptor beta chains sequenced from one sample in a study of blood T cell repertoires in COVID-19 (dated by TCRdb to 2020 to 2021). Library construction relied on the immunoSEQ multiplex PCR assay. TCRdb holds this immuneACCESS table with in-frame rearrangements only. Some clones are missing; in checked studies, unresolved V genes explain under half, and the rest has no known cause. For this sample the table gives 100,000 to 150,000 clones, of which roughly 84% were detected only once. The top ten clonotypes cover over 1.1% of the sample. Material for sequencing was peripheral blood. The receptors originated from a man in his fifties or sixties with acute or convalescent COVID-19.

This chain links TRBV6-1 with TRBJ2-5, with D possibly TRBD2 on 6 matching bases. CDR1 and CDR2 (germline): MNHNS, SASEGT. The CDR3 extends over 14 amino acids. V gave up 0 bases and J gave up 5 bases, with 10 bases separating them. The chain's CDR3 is CASSEAWGGETQYF. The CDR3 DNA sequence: TGTGCCAGCAGTGAAGCGTGGGGAGGCGAGACCCAGTACTTC.

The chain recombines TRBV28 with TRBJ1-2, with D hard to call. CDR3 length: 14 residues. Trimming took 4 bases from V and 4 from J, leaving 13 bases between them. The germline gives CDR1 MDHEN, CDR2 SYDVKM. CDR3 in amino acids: CASSWDASGYGYTF. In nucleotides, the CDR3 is TGTGCCAGCAGTTGGGATGCGAGCGGCTATGGCTACACCTTC.

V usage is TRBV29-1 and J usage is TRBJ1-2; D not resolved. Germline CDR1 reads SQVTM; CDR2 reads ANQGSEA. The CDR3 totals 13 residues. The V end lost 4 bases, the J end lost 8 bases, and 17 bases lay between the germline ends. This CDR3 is CSVVPQAMVGYTF. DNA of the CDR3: TGCAGCGTTGTCCCCCAGGCCATGGTGGGCTACACCTTC. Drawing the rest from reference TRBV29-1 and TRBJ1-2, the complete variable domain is SAVISQKPSRDICQRGTSLTIQCQVDSQVTMMFWYRQQPGQSLTLIATANQGSEATYESGFVIDKFPISRPNLTFSTLTVSNMSPEDSSIYLCSVVPQAMVGYTFGSGTRLTVV.

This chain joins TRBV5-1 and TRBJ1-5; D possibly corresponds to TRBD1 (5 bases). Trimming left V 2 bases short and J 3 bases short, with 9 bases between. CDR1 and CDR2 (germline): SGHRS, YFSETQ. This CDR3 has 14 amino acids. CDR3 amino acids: CASSFGGDNQPQHF. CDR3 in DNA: TGCGCCAGCAGCTTTGGGGGGGACAATCAGCCCCAGCATTTT.

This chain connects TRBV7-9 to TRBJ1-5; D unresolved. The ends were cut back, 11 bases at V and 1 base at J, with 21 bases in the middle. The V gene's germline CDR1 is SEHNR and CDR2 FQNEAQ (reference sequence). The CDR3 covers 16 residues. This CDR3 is CASPRDYAGSNQPQHF. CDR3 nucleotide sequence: TGTGCCTCCCCGCGGGATTACGCGGGCAGCAATCAGCCCCAGCATTTT.

CDR3 loop: CASRWGTGASGANVLTF. As DNA, the CDR3 is TGTGCCAGCAGGTGGGGGACAGGGGCCTCTGGGGCCAACGTCCTGACTTTC. This rearrangement joins TRBV5-8 to TRBJ2-6; TRBD1 agrees at 10 bases. The germline gives CDR1 SGHTS, CDR2 YDEGEE. V dropped 5 bases and J dropped 0; count of bases not matched to a gene: 5. CDR3 size: 17 residues.

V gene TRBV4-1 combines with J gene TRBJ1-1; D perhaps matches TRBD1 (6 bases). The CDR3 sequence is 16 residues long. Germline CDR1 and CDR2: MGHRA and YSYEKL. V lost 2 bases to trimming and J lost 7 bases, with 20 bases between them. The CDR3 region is CASSQSESGRGGEAFF. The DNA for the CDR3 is TGCGCCAGCAGCCAAAGTGAGAGTGGGAGGGGGGGTGAAGCTTTCTTT.

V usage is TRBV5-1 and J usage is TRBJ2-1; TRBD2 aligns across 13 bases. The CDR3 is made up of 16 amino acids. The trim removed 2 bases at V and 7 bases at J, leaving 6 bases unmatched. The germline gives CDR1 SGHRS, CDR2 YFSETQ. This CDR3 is CASSLKTSGGYNEQFF. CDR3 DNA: TGCGCCAGCAGCTTAAAGACTAGCGGGGGGTATAATGAGCAGTTCTTC.

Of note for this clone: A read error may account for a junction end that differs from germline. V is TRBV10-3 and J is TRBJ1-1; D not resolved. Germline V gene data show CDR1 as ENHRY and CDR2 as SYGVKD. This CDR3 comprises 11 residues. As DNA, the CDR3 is TGTGCCATCAGCGTAAACAGTGAAGCTTTCTTT. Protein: CAISVNSEAFF.

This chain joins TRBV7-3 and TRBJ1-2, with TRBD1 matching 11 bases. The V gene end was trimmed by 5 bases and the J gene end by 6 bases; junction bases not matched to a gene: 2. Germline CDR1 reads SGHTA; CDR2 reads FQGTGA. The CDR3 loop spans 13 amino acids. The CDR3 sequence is CASSRTGGNGYTF. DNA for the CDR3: TGTGCCAGCAGCCGGACAGGGGGCAATGGCTACACCTTC.

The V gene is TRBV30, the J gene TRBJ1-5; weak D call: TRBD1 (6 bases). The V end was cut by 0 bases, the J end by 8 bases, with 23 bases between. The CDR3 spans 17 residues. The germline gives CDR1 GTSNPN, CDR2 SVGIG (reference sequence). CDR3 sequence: CAWSVGRQAIPVEPQHF. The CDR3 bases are TGTGCCTGGAGTGTTGGGCGACAGGCTATCCCTGTGGAGCCCCAGCATTTT.

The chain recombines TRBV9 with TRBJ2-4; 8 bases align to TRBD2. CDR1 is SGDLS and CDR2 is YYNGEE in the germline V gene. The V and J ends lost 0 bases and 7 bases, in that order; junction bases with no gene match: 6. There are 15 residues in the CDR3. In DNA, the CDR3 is TGTGCCAGCAGCGTAGAGGGTAGCGGGAAGAACATTCAGTACTTC. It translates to CASSVEGSGKNIQYF.

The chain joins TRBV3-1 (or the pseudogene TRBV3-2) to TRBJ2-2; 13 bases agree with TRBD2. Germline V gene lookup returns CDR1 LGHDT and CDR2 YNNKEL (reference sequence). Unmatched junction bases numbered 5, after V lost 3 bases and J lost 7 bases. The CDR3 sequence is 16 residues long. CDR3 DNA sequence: TGTGCCAGCAGCCAGGGACTAGCGGGAACGGTCGGGGAGCTGTTTTTT. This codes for CASSQGLAGTVGELFF.

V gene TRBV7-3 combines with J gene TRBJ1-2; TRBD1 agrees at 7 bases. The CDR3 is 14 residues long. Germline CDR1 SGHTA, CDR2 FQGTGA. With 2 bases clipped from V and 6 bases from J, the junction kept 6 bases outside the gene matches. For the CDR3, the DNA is TGTGCCAGCAGCTTACGGACAGGTTTCGATGGCTACACCTTC. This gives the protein CASSLRTGFDGYTF.

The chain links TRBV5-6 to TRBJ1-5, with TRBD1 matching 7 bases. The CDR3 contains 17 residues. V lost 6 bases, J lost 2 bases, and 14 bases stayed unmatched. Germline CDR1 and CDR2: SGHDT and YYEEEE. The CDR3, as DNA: TGTGCCAGCACCAAGAACAGGGGTCCTAACGGCAATCAGCCCCAGCATTTT. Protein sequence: CASTKNRGPNGNQPQHF. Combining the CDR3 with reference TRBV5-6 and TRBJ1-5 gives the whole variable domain DAGVTQSPTHLIKTRGQQVTLRCSPKSGHDTVSWYQQALGQGPQFIFQYYEEEERQRGNFPDRFSGHQFPNYSSELNVNALLLGDSALYLCASTKNRGPNGNQPQHFGDGTRLSIL.

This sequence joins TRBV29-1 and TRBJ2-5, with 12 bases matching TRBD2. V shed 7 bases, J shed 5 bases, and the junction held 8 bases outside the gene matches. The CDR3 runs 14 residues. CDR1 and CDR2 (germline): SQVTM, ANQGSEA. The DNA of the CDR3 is TGCAGCGCCCCTAGCGGGGGGGCGGTGGAGACCCAGTACTTC. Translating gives CSAPSGGAVETQYF.

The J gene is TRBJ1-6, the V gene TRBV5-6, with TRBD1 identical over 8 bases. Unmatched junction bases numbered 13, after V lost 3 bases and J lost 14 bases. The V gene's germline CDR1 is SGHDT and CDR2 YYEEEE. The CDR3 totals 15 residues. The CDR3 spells CASSWDRRDLATLHF. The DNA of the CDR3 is TGTGCCAGCAGCTGGGACAGGCGGGACCTTGCGACCCTCCACTTT.

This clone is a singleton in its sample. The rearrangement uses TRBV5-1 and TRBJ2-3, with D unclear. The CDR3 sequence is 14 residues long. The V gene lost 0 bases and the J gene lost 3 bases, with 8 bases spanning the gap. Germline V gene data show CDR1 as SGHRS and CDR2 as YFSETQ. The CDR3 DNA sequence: TGCGCCAGCAGCTTGGGGCAGGATACAGATACGCAGTATTTT. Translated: CASSLGQDTDTQYF.

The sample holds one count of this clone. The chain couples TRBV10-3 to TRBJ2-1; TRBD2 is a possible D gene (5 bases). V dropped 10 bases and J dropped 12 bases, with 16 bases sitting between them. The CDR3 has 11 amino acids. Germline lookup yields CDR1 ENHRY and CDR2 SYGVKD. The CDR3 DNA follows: TGTGCCACCGGCGGAGGCAATACGCAGTTCTTC. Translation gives CATGGGNTQFF.

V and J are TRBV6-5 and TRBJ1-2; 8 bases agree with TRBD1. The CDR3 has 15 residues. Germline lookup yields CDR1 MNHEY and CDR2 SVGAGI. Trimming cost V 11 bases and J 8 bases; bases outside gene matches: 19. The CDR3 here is CALSGGQGIWLGYTF. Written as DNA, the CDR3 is TGTGCCCTCTCAGGAGGACAGGGAATATGGTTGGGCTACACCTTC.

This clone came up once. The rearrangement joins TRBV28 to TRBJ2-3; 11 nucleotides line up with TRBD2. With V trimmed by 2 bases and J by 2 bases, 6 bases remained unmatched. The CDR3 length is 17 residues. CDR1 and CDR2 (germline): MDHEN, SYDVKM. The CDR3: CASSLSTSGGPTDTQYF. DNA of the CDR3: TGTGCCAGCAGTTTAAGTACTAGCGGGGGTCCCACAGATACGCAGTATTTT.

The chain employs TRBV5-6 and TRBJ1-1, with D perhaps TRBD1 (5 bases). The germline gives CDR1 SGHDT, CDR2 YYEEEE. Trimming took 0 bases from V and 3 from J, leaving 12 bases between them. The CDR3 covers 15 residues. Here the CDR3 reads CASSLATGGYTEAFF. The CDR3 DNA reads TGTGCCAGCAGCTTGGCCACAGGTGGGTACACTGAAGCTTTCTTT.

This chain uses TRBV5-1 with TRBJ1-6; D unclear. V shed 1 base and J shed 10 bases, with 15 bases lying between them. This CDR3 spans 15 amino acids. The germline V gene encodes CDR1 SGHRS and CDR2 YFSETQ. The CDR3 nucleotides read TGCGCCAGCAGCTTGTTGTCAGAAGAAAGATCACCCCTCCACTTT. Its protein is CASSLLSEERSPLHF.